This entry describes one TCR beta chain. The trim removed 6 bases at V and 6 bases at J, leaving 13 bases unmatched. The CDR3 spans 15 residues. The germline gives CDR1 MDHEN, CDR2 SYDVKM. The data derive from a study of follicular helper T cells after annual influenza vaccination. The method was immunoSEQ multiplex PCR; TCRdb's version includes in-frame clones alone and lacks a portion of them. The repertoire has approximately 10,000 clones, about 82% of them found once; the top ten carry roughly 0.9%. The receptor's source is an adult who received the influenza vaccine. The source material was CXCR5- memory CD4+ T cells sorted from blood, sampled 6 weeks after influenza vaccination. The chain employs TRBV28 and TRBJ2-7; 8 bases map to TRBD1. CDR3 DNA sequence: TGTGCCAGCAGCGCTCCCGGGACAGGACCCGGCGAGCAGTACTTC. This sequence encodes CASSAPGTGPGEQYF.